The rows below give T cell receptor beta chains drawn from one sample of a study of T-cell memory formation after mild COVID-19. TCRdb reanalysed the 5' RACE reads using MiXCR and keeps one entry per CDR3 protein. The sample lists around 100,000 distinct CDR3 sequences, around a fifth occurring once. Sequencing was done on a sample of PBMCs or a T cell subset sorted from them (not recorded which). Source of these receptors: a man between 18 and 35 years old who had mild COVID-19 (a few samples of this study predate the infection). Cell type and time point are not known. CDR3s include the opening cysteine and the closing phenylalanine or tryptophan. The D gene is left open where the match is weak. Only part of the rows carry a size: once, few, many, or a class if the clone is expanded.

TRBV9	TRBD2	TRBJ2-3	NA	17	TGTGCCAGCAGCGCCGGGACCGGGACTAGCGGGGCAGATACGCAGTATTTT	CASSAGTGTSGADTQYF
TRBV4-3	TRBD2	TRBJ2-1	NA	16	TGCGCCAGCAGCCCCGGACTAGCGGGAGGGCGAAATGAGCAGTTCTTC	CASSPGLAGGRNEQFF
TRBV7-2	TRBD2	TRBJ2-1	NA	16	TGTGCCAGCAGCTTTGCCCGGGGGGAGGGTCGTGATGAGCAGTTCTTC	CASSFARGEGRDEQFF
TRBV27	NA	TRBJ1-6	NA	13	TGTGCCAGCAGTTTGGGGTCGGGTTCACCCCTCCACTTT	CASSLGSGSPLHF
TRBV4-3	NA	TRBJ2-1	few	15	TGCGCCAGCAGCCAAGATCTTGACGAGGGGAATGAGCAGTTCTTC	CASSQDLDEGNEQFF
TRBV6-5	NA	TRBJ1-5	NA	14	TGTGCCAGCAGTTACTGGGAGGGGGGTCAGCCCCAGCATTTT	CASSYWEGGQPQHF
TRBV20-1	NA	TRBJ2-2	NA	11	TGCAGCGCGACGTGGGCCGGGGAGCTGTTTTTT	CSATWAGELFF
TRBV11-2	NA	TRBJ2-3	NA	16	TGTGCCAGCAGCTTAGGGGGAGGGGGCAGGTTAGATACGCAGTATTTT	CASSLGGGGRLDTQYF
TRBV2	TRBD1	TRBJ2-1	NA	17	TGTGCCAGCAGCTTTCCCGGGACAGGGAGTTCCTACAATGAGCAGTTCTTC	CASSFPGTGSSYNEQFF
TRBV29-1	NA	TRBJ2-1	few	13	TGCAGCGTTGAAGATTACGGCTACAATGAGCAGTTCTTC	CSVEDYGYNEQFF
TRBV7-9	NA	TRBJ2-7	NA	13	TGTGCCAGCAGCTTAGCCTCCGTCTACGAGCAGTACTTC	CASSLASVYEQYF
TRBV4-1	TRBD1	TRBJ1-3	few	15	TGCGCCAGCAGCCTAGGGACAGGCTCTGGAAACACCATATATTTT	CASSLGTGSGNTIYF
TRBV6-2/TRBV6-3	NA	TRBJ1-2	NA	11	TGTGCCAGCACGCCGGGTTATGGCTACACCTTC	CASTPGYGYTF
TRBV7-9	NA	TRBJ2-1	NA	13	TGTGCCAGCAGCTTGGCCAGCCACAATGAGCAGTTCTTC	CASSLASHNEQFF
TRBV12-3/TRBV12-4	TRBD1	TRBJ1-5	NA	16	TGTGCCAGCAGCTTGGAGGGGACAGGGGGCACTCAGCCCCAGCATTTT	CASSLEGTGGTQPQHF
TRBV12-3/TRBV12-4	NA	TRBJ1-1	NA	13	TGTGCCAGCACCGAGATCGTCGGGAGTGAAGCTTTCTTT	CASTEIVGSEAFF
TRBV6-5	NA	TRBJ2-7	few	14	TGTGCCAGCAGTTACTCGAGACCGGGAGACGAGCAGTACTTC	CASSYSRPGDEQYF
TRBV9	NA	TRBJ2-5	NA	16	TGTGCCAGCAGCGCCCTCGAGGGGCGCTACCAAGAGACCCAGTACTTC	CASSALEGRYQETQYF
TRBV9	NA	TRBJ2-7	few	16	TGTGCCAGCAGCGTAGGGCCTCTCGGGGGCCCCGGGGAGCAGTACTTC	CASSVGPLGGPGEQYF
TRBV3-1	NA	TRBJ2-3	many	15	TGTGCCAGCAGCCAAGGAAATCTAGAGACGGATACGCAGTATTTT	CASSQGNLETDTQYF
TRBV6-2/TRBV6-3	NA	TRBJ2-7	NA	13	TGTGCCAGCAGTTACCAGGGGACCTCCGAGCAGTACTTC	CASSYQGTSEQYF
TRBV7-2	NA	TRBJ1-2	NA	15	TGTGCCAGCAGCTTAGTCCCGGCCTTTAACTATGGCTACACCTTC	CASSLVPAFNYGYTF
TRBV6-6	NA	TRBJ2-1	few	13	TGTGCCAGCGGGCAGGGAGATGACAATGAGCAGTTCTTC	CASGQGDDNEQFF
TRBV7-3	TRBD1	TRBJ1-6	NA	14	TGTGCCAGCAGCTTCCAGGGGGCCGGTTCACCCCTCCACTTT	CASSFQGAGSPLHF
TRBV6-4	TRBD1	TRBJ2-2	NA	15	TGTGCCAGCAGACCAGACAGGGACAACACCGGGGAGCTGTTTTTT	CASRPDRDNTGELFF
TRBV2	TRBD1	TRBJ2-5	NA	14	TGTGCCAGCAGGACAGGGGGTTTCCAAGAGACCCAGTACTTC	CASRTGGFQETQYF
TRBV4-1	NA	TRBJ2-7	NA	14	TGCGCCAGCAGCCCCCGGGACACGACCTACGAGCAGTACTTC	CASSPRDTTYEQYF
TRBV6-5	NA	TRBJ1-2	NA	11	TGTGCCAGCAGCTCCCCCTATGGCTACACCTTC	CASSSPYGYTF
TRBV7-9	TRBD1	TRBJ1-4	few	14	TGTGCCAGCAGCTCGCGGACAGGGTTCGAAAAACTGTTTTTT	CASSSRTGFEKLFF
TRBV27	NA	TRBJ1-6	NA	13	TGTGCCTCCTCCCCAGGCCTTAATTCACCCCTCCACTTT	CASSPGLNSPLHF
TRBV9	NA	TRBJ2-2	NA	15	TGTGCCAGCAGCGTTCGAGGATCGAACACCGGGGAGCTGTTTTTT	CASSVRGSNTGELFF
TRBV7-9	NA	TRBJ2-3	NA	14	TGTGCCAGCAATCCACCCAATCCCACAGATACGCAGTATTTT	CASNPPNPTDTQYF
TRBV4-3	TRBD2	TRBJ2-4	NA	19	TGCGCCAGCAGCCAAGATCTATTTAGGCTAGCGGGGGGGAAGGGCATTCAGTACTTC	CASSQDLFRLAGGKGIQYF
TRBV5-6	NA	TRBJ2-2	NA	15	TGTGCCAGCAGCCTCCATCGGAGGGGCTCCGGGGAGCTGTTTTTT	CASSLHRRGSGELFF
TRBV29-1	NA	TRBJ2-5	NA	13	TGCAGCGTATTTCACGGGTACCAAGAGACCCAGTACTTC	CSVFHGYQETQYF
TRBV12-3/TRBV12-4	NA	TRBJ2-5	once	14	TGTGCCAGCAGACGGACAGCGAATCAAGAGACCCAGTACTTC	CASRRTANQETQYF
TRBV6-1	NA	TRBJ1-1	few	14	TGTGCCAGCAGTGAAGGGAGACAGTCGAACGAAGCTTTCTTC	CASSEGRQSNEAFF
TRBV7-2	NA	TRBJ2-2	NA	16	TGTGCCAGCAGCTTCCGAGGGTTAACAGATGCCGGGGAGCTGTTTTTT	CASSFRGLTDAGELFF
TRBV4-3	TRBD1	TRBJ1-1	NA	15	TGCGCCAGCAGCCAAGATGCCAGGGGGCGGACTGAAGCTTTCTTT	CASSQDARGRTEAFF
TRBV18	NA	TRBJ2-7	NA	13	TGTGCCAGCTCACCCTCCAGTCAGAACGAGCAGTACTTC	CASSPSSQNEQYF
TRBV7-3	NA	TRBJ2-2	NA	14	TGTGCCAGCAGCTTATTATTGGGGAGCGGGGAGCTGTTTTTT	CASSLLLGSGELFF
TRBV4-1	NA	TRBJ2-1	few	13	TGCGCCAGCAGCCAAGACCCAGGCCTCGTGCAGTTCTTC	CASSQDPGLVQFF
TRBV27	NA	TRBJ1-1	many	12	TGTGCCAGCATAGGTTGGGGGCCTGAAGCTTTCTTT	CASIGWGPEAFF
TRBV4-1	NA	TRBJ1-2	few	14	TGCGCCAGCAGCCAAGGTCCGGGGGCTGGGGGCTACACCTTC	CASSQGPGAGGYTF
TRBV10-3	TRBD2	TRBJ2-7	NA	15	TGTGCCATCAGTGAGTCGGCGGGGGGTACCTACGAGCAGTACTTC	CAISESAGGTYEQYF
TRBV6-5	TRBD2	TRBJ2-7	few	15	TGTGCCAGCAGTTACAGGGCAGCGGGAAGCTACGAGCAGTACTTC	CASSYRAAGSYEQYF
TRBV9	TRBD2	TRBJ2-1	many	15	TGTGCCAGCAGCGCCGGACTAGAGCTGTACAATGAGCAGTTCTTC	CASSAGLELYNEQFF
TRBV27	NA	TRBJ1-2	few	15	TGTGCCAGCAGTTTATGGGGAAGGTCGAACTATGGCTACACCTTC	CASSLWGRSNYGYTF
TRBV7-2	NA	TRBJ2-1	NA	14	TGTGCCAGCAGCTTCAGCAGGGGTCAGGATGAGCAGTTCTTC	CASSFSRGQDEQFF
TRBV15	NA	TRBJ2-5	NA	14	TGTGCCACCAGCAGAGGTGGCACGGTAGAGACCCAGTACTTC	CATSRGGTVETQYF
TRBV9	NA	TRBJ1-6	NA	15	TGTGCCAGCAGCCCTCGAGACAGGCTTAATTCACCCCTCCACTTT	CASSPRDRLNSPLHF
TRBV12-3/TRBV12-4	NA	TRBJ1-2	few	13	TGTGCCAGCAGTCCTACACCAGGCTATGGCTACACCTTC	CASSPTPGYGYTF